The sequence of this T cell receptor beta chain was determined in a study of a mutant IDH1 vaccine in newly diagnosed glioma. Study overall: The treated population exhibited a male proportion of around 62%, a female proportion of roughly 38%, and a mean age of around 40 years.

On this clone: Its specificity is not known.

Method: immunoSEQ multiplex PCR; TCRdb's copy keeps in-frame clones and lacks some. The table has some 62,000 clones, less than 90% seen once; the top ten hold roughly 4%. The time point denotes: week 47, end of study. The investigators gave 300 ug of mutant IDH1 20-mer peptide in each vaccine dose, together with topical imiquimod. Eight vaccinations went to patients in weeks 1, 3, 5, 7, 11, 15, 19, 23. The CDR3 covers 13 residues. Germline CDR1 and CDR2: MNHEY and SVGAGI. The germline V and J ends were trimmed by 6 bases and 1 base, with 9 bases remaining between them. The rearrangement joins TRBV6-5 to TRBJ1-1; D gene ambiguous. This material consisted of PBMCs, taken from a glioma patient whose treatment included an IDH1 peptide vaccine. The sequence was collected from a man aged 25-40 years with glioma. The CDR3 protein is CASRADKNTEAFF. Written as DNA, the CDR3 is TGTGCCAGCAGGGCCGACAAGAACACTGAAGCTTTCTTT.